This note documents a single TCR beta chain sequence. Its antigen is unidentified. The data stem from a study of cytomegalovirus exposure and HLA in healthy donors. Amplification used 60 Vbeta primers and 13 Jbeta primers. The table came from immunoSEQ multiplex PCR; TCRdb's copy has only in-frame clones and leaves some out. The table has around 270,000 clones, 75% to 90% seen once; the top ten hold roughly 0.31%. Germline CDR1 reads ENHRY; CDR2 reads SYGVKD. This CDR3 is built from 14 residues. V gave up 6 bases and J gave up 4 bases; unmatched junction bases: 6. General study findings and limits: Associated with cytomegalovirus, according to the listing, were 150 to 200 TCR beta chains. Accurate prediction of most subjects' HLA-A and HLA-B alleles from TCR beta sequences was reported.

Sequencing was performed on PBMCs. The origin of this receptor is a girl aged 2 to 9 in good health and CMV-seronegative. The J gene is TRBJ1-2, the V gene TRBV10-3, with 9 bases aligning to TRBD1. This CDR3 is CAIRGTGNGYGYTF. The CDR3 DNA follows: TGTGCCATCAGAGGGACAGGGAACGGCTATGGCTACACCTTC.